This TCR beta chain came from a study of neurological immune-mediated disorders. The unsorted libraries were produced from 2 million PBMCs held at -80 C. General observations from the study: When the repertoires were sorted by phylogenetic grouping, those of 18 of 34 multiple sclerosis patients ended up in one related-CDR3 cluster, a possible signature. The study found the most TCR clonal expansion in HTLV-1-associated myelopathy and the least in multiple sclerosis, below healthy controls.

A single record per CDR3 protein comes from TCRdb applying MiXCR to the 5' RACE reads. The repertoire holds more than 40,000 distinct CDR3 sequences, less than 4% seen once, with more than 13% in the top ten. Comments on this clonotype: Its matching antigen is unknown. As the CDR3 is not closed by the conserved phenylalanine or tryptophan, this likely results from a read error.

The TCR sequence derives from a woman aged 45-65 years with multiple sclerosis. Material for sequencing was PBMCs.

CDR3 in DNA: TGTGCCATCAGTGAGATCGGCGGCGCCTACGAGCAGTACAAC. Amino acids: CAISEIGGAYEQYN. The J gene is TRBJ2-7, the V gene TRBV10-3; the D is unclear. V lost 2 bases to trimming and J lost 2 bases, with 10 bases between them. The CDR3 contains 14 residues. CDR1 ENHRY and CDR2 SYGVKD come from the germline V gene.